This is a list of T cell receptor beta chains from one sample in a study of shared clonotypes between healthy human individuals. Method: immunoSEQ multiplex PCR; TCRdb's copy keeps in-frame clones and lacks some. The table shows over a million clones, with approximately 72% occurring only once. The sample consisted of memory CD4+ T cells sorted from blood. The receptor source for this set is a man aged 18 to 30 in good health. Both conserved end residues are part of each CDR3. The order of the fields is J gene, D gene, V gene, clone size, CDR3 length, CDR3 DNA, CDR3 protein. A D gene is named only where the DNA matches it firmly. A row's size may be missing; if present it is once, few, many or a size class.

TRBJ2-3	TRBD2	TRBV25-1	-	18	TGTGCCAGCAGTGAGCCTGGACTAGCGGGAGGAGAGGTAGATACGCAGTATTTT	CASSEPGLAGGEVDTQYF
TRBJ2-3	-	TRBV9	-	13	TGTGCCAGCAGCGTAGAAGGGGCAGCTACGCAGTATTTT	CASSVEGAATQYF
TRBJ1-2	-	TRBV7-9	-	16	TGTGCCAGCAGCTTCTCAGGGGTAGGGACTATGGGCGGCTACACCTTC	CASSFSGVGTMGGYTF
TRBJ2-2	-	TRBV29-1	-	12	TGCAGCGTTGGACAGAACACCGGGGAGCTGTTTTTT	CSVGQNTGELFF
TRBJ2-5	-	TRBV6-5	-	15	TGTGCCAGCAGTTACTCGATACGGGCGGAGGAGACCCAGTACTTC	CASSYSIRAEETQYF
TRBJ2-5	-	TRBV10-1	-	16	TGCGCCAGCAGCCGCGGCCGGGGCAGGGACCAAGAGACCCAGTACTTC	CASSRGRGRDQETQYF
TRBJ2-5	-	TRBV5-4	-	18	TGTGCCAGCAGCTTGGATTGGCCGAAGGGAAGAATTGGTGTTACCCAGTACTTC	CASSLDWPKGRIGVTQYF
TRBJ2-7	TRBD2	TRBV6-5	-	16	TGTGCCAGCAGTTTGGTTGGGACTAGCGGCTTCTACGAGCAGTACTTC	CASSLVGTSGFYEQYF
TRBJ1-1	TRBD1	TRBV5-1	-	15	TGCGCCAGCAGCTTCGGGGACAGGGAATACACTGAAGCTTTCTTT	CASSFGDREYTEAFF
TRBJ1-5	-	TRBV10-2	once	15	TGCGCCAGCAGTGAGTTGGGGGCTGGGGATCAGCCCCAGCATTTT	CASSELGAGDQPQHF
TRBJ1-1	-	TRBV5-6	-	13	TGTGCCAGCAGCTTTTTCTCGAACACTGAAGCTTTCTTT	CASSFFSNTEAFF
TRBJ2-1	TRBD1	TRBV7-2	-	16	TGTGCCAGCAGCTTTCGACAGGGGAGCTCCTACAATGAGCAGTTCTTC	CASSFRQGSSYNEQFF
TRBJ2-7	-	TRBV6-1	-	13	TGTGCCAGCAGTTCCCTGGGGGGAAGCGAGCAGTGCTTC	CASSSLGGSEQCF
TRBJ2-2	-	TRBV4-1	-	16	TGCGCCAGCAGCCAAACGGGGACCCTGAACACCGGGGAGCTGTTTTTT	CASSQTGTLNTGELFF
TRBJ2-7	-	TRBV27	-	13	TGTGCCAGCAGTTTTAGGGCTGGGGACGAGCAGTACTTC	CASSFRAGDEQYF
TRBJ2-7	-	TRBV30	-	13	TGTGCCTGGGGTTCCTCGAGCTCCTACGAGCAGTACTTC	CAWGSSSSYEQYF
TRBJ2-7	TRBD2	TRBV5-4	few	16	TGTGCCAGCAGCTTGGGGACTAGCGGGACCCCCTACGAGCAGTACTTC	CASSLGTSGTPYEQYF
TRBJ1-1	-	TRBV18	-	13	TGTGCCAGCTCACCAGCCCGTCAGGGAAATGCTTTCTTT	CASSPARQGNAFF
TRBJ2-1	-	TRBV5-8	-	16	TGTGCCAGCAGCGTCCGGGACTCAAGCTCCTACAATGAGCAGTTCTTC	CASSVRDSSSYNEQFF
TRBJ2-3	-	TRBV5-1	-	15	TGCGCCAGCAGCTTGCAGAAGGGGAGCACAGATACGCAGTATTTT	CASSLQKGSTDTQYF
TRBJ2-2	-	TRBV5-4	-	16	TGTGCCAGCAGCTTGCTGGGGGGGGCGATCACCGGGGAGCTGTTTTTT	CASSLLGGAITGELFF
TRBJ2-5	-	TRBV29-1	-	14	TGCAGCGTTGGTTTAGGCAGCTTAAAAGAGACCCAGTACTTC	CSVGLGSLKETQYF
TRBJ1-1	-	TRBV27	-	13	TGTGCCAGCAGTTTATCCGGGGCCCCTGAAGCTTTCTTT	CASSLSGAPEAFF
TRBJ1-2	TRBD1	TRBV7-2	few	16	TGTGCCAGCAGCTTAGGGGGACAGGGGCTGAGGAGTGGCTACACCTTC	CASSLGGQGLRSGYTF
TRBJ2-5	TRBD2	TRBV11-1	-	17	TGTGCCAGCAGCTTTTCCCTAGCGGGGGGGCCCGAGGAGACCCAGTACTTC	CASSFSLAGGPEETQYF
TRBJ2-2	-	TRBV5-6	-	14	TGTGCCAGCCGGGGCCTCGAGGGCACCGGGGAGCTGTTTTTT	CASRGLEGTGELFF
TRBJ1-6	-	TRBV9	-	13	TGTGCCAGCAGCGTAGAAGAGAGTTCACCCCTCCACTTT	CASSVEESSPLHF
TRBJ2-2	-	TRBV11-1	-	15	TGTGCCAGCAGCTTAGCCGGGACAAGGGGATGGGAGCTGTTTTTT	CASSLAGTRGWELFF